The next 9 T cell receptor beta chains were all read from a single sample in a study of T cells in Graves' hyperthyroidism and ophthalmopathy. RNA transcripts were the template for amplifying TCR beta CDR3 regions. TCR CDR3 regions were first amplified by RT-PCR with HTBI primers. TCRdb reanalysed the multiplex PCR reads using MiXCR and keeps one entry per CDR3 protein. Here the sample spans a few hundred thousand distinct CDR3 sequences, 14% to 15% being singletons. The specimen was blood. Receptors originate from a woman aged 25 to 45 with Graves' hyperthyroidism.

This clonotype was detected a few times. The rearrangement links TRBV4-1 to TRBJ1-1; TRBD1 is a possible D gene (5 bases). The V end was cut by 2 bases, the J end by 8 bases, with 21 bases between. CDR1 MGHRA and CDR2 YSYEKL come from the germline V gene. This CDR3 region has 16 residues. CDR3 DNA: TGCGCCAGCAGCCAAAAACCCGGGGCGGGGCTGCCGGAAGCTTTCTTT. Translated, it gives CASSQKPGAGLPEAFF.

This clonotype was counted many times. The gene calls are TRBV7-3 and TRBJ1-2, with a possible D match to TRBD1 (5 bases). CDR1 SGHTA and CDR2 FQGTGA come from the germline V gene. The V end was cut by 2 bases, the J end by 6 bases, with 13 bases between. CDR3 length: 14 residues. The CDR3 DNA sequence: TGTGCCAGCAGCTTAGCGGCAGGGATGGATGGCTACACCTTC. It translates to CASSLAAGMDGYTF.

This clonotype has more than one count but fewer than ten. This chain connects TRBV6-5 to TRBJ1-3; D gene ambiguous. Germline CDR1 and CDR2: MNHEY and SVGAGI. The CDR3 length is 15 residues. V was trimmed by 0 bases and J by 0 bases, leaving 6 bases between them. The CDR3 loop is CASSYSPFSGNTIYF. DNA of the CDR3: TGTGCCAGCAGTTACTCACCTTTCTCTGGAAACACCATATATTTT.

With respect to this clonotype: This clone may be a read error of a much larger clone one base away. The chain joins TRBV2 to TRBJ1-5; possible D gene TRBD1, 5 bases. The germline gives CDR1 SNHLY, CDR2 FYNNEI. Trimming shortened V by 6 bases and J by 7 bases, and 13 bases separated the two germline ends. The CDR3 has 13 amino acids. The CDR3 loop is CASRGTFGQPQHF. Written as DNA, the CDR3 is TGTGCCAGCAGAGGGACTTTTGGGCAGCCCCAGCATTTT.

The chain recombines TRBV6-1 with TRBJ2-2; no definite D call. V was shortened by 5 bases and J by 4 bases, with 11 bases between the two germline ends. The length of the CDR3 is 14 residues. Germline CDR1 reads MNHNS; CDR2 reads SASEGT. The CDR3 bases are TGTGCCAGCAGTTCCCCGTTGGGCACCGGGGAGCTGTTTTTT. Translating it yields CASSSPLGTGELFF.

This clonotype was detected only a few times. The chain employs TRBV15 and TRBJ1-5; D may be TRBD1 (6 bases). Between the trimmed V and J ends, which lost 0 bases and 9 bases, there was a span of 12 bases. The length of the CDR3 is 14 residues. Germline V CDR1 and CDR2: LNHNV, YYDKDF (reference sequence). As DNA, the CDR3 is TGTGCCACCAGCAGAGATAAGGGGGGACGGCCCCAGCATTTT. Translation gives CATSRDKGGRPQHF. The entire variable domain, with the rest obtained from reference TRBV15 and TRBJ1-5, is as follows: DAMVIQNPRYQVTQFGKPVTLSCSQTLNHNVMYWYQQKSSQAPKLLFHYYDKDFNNEADTPDNFQSRRPNTSFCFLDIRSPGLGDTAMYLCATSRDKGGRPQHFGDGTRLSIL.

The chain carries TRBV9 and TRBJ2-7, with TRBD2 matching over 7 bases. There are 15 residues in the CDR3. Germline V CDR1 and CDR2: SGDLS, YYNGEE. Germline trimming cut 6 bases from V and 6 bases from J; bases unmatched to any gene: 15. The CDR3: CASTKAGTMGGEQYF. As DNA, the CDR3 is TGTGCCAGCACCAAAGCGGGGACGATGGGGGGCGAGCAGTACTTC.

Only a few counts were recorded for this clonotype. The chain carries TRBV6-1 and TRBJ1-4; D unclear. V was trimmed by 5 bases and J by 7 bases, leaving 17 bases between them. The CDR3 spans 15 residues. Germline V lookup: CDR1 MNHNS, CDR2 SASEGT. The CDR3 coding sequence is TGTGCCAGCAGTTATCCGACCGATACCGGTGAAAAACTGTTTTTT. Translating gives CASSYPTDTGEKLFF.

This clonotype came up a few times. This CDR3 is CATSDGPIQGYEQFF. The CDR3 DNA follows: TGTGCCACCAGTGATGGTCCAATTCAGGGTTATGAGCAGTTCTTC. The chain recombines TRBV24-1 with TRBJ2-1, with a tentative D call TRBD1 (5 bases). Germline values: CDR1 KGHDR, CDR2 SFDVKD. Trimming pared 3 bases from V and 8 bases from J, leaving 16 bases between. The CDR3 is 15 residues long.